Presented here are 32 T cell receptor beta chains from one specimen sequenced in a study of tumor-infiltrating lymphocytes in primary liver carcinoma. With 500 ng total RNA as template and a constant-region primer, TCR beta cDNA was made. Three nested multiplex PCR rounds, a slightly modified ARM-PCR method, built the TCR beta libraries. TRBV1-TRBV30 forward and Cbeta reverse primers drove the first two approximately 10-cycle rounds. TCRdb recomputed calls from the multiplex PCR reads with MiXCR, one row per CDR3 protein. The sample has 84,000 or so distinct CDR3 sequences; over 60% are singletons. The source material, roughly 18-33 mg of unsorted bulk tissue, was used to co-extract RNA and DNA. The sample was liver tumor tissue from sampling region 1. As for subset: tumor region T1, superior pole. These TCRs come from a man between 35 and 55 years old with primary liver carcinoma and hepatitis B virus infection.

As regards this clonotype: A read error may produce the germline difference seen at one junction end. The CDR3: CASNYSTATTEAFF. The DNA of the CDR3 is TGTGCCAGCAATTACTCGACTGCGACCACTGAGGCTTTCTTT. The gene calls are TRBV6-6 and TRBJ1-1; D is unclear. Per germline, CDR1 MNHNY and CDR2 SVGAGI (reference sequence). The length of the CDR3 is 14 residues.

As regards this clonotype: This may stem from a read error, because a much larger clone lies one nucleotide away. The chain employs TRBV7-9 and TRBJ2-3; 8 nucleotides align to TRBD2. Germline CDR1 and CDR2: SEHNR and FQNEAQ (reference sequence). The CDR3 contains 16 residues. The CDR3: CTSSLEAGGGTDTQYF. Here the CDR3 DNA reads TGTACCAGCAGCTTAGAGGCGGGAGGAGGCACAGATACGCAGTATTTT.

About this clonotype: Germline is not matched at one junction end, which may reflect a read error. V usage is TRBV5-4 and J usage is TRBJ2-1; D gene unclear. Germline V gene sequence: CDR1 SGHNT, CDR2 YYREEE (reference sequence). The CDR3 covers 15 residues. Written as DNA, the CDR3 is TGTGCCAACAGCCCCTCGGTAGGTCTCCACAATGAGCAGTTCTTC. Protein: CANSPSVGLHNEQFF.

On this clonotype itself: Because the CDR3 is missing its conserved closing phenylalanine or tryptophan, this is likely a read error. This chain uses TRBV4-1 with TRBJ2-5, with 9 bases fitting TRBD2. Germline V gene data show CDR1 as MGHRA and CDR2 as YSYEKL. This CDR3 contains 17 residues. CDR3 nucleotide sequence: TGCACCAGCAGCCAAGATCTGGGTAGCGGGGGCCAAGAGACCCAGTACTAC. Translated: CTSSQDLGSGGQETQYY.

Concerning this clonotype itself: This is likely a read error, given that the CDR3 carries no conserved phenylalanine or tryptophan at its end. V and J are TRBV29-1 and TRBJ2-5; 14 bases line up with TRBD2. CDR1 and CDR2 (germline): SQVTM, ANQGSEA. This CDR3 has 15 amino acids. The CDR3 region is CRAGLAGGRGETQYL. CDR3 sequence (DNA): TGCAGAGCAGGACTAGCGGGAGGACGGGGTGAGACCCAGTACTTA.

This clonotype appeared once. This chain joins TRBV29-1 and TRBJ2-2, with D tentatively TRBD1 (6 bases). The germline V gene has CDR1 SQVTM and CDR2 ANQGSEA. There are 12 residues in the CDR3. V lost 7 bases to trimming and J lost 9 bases, with 15 bases between them. The CDR3 DNA reads as TGCAGCGGGGAACAGGGAACCTGGGAGCTGTTTTTT. Its protein is CSGEQGTWELFF.

This clonotype was recorded only once. Germline is not matched at one junction end, which may reflect a read error. This sequence joins TRBV4-2 and TRBJ2-1; TRBD1 agrees at 10 bases. Germline assignment: CDR1 LGHNA and CDR2 YNFKEQ. This CDR3 contains 15 residues. The CDR3 nucleotides read TGTTCCAGCAGCCCGCGGACAGGGGGGAACAATGAGCAGTTCTTT. This sequence encodes CSSSPRTGGNNEQFF.

As regards this clonotype: Lacking the conserved final phenylalanine or tryptophan, this CDR3 likely reflects a read error. The DNA is left out, because the CDR3 cannot be placed on it with certainty; the CDR3 is given as TCRdb lists it. CDR3 amino acids: CASSQVPPGELFS. V is TRBV4-1 and J is TRBJ2-2; TRBD2 is the table's D call and was not checked against the DNA. The germline V gene has CDR1 MGHRA and CDR2 YSYEKL. The CDR3 spans 13 amino acids, including both terminal residues.

About this clonotype: One end of the junction is discordant with germline, which a read error may explain. This sequence joins TRBV29-1 and TRBJ2-1, with a weak D call TRBD2 (5 bases). Germline CDR1 SQVTM, CDR2 ANQGSEA. The CDR3 is 11 residues long. CDR3 in DNA: TGTAGCGTCGATAAGAGGAATGAGGAGTTCTTC. This codes for CSVDKRNEEFF.

The table lists this clonotype with a count of one. A junction boundary mismatches the germline segment, possibly from a read error. The chain has TRBV19 and TRBJ1-3; the D is unclear. The germline CDR1 and CDR2 sequences are LNHDA and SQIVND (reference sequence). CDR3 length: 13 residues. This CDR3 reads CTSSPQRGNTIYF. CDR3 coding DNA: TGTACCAGTAGTCCTCAGCGTGGAAACACCATATATTTT.

As regards this clonotype: At one end, the junction sequence differs from germline, possibly due to a read error. The V gene is TRBV11-2, the J gene TRBJ2-1, with 9 bases fitting TRBD2. The CDR3 sequence is 15 residues long. CDR1 and CDR2 from the germline V gene are SGHAT and FQNNGV. The CDR3 region is CTSSLAGVSYDEQFF. The CDR3 region has the DNA TGTACCAGTAGCTTAGCGGGGGTCTCCTACGATGAGCAGTTCTTC.

The chain recombines TRBV6-5 with TRBJ2-7; weak D call: TRBD1 (6 bases). This CDR3 has 15 residues. Looked up from germline, CDR1 is MNHEY and CDR2 is SVGAGI. Trimming shortened V by 6 bases and J by 4 bases, and 19 bases separated the two germline ends. CDR3 in amino acids: CASRTIHRGGYEQYF. Written as DNA, the CDR3 is TGTGCCAGCAGGACCATCCATAGAGGGGGATACGAGCAGTACTTC.

Points on this clonotype: The conserved phenylalanine or tryptophan normally closing the CDR3 is absent here, so this likely arose from a read error. The gene calls are TRBV5-1 and TRBJ2-1; 7 positions agree with TRBD1. Germline V gives CDR1 SGHRS, CDR2 YFSETQ. The CDR3 covers 15 residues. V shed 8 bases, J shed 3 bases, and the junction held 11 bases outside the gene matches. The CDR3 nucleotides are TGCGCCAGGAGCCCCGGGACAGCCAACTACAATGAGCAGTTCGTC. Translation gives CARSPGTANYNEQFV.

This clonotype was seen just once. The junction departs from germline at one end; a sequencing error may be responsible. The V and J genes are TRBV10-3 and TRBJ2-3; possibly TRBD2 for D (6 bases). The CDR3 contains 18 residues. The germline CDR1 and CDR2 sequences are ENHRY and SYGVKD. The CDR3 nucleotides read TGTGCCATCAATGCGCGGATTTTAGAGGGACTTAGCACAGATACACAGTATTTT. This codes for CAINARILEGLSTDTQYF.

As to this clonotype: The junction shows a germline mismatch at one end, possibly a read error. This chain connects TRBV4-2 to TRBJ2-1, with TRBD2 matching 9 bases. Germline CDR1 reads LGHNA; CDR2 reads YNFKEQ. CDR3 length equals 17 residues. CDR3 in DNA: TGTGACAGCAGCCAAGGTCCGGGCGGGGGGGACCACAATGAGCAGTTCTTC. It yields the protein CDSSQGPGGGDHNEQFF.

This clonotype was observed a single time. One end of the junction varies from germline; a read error may be responsible. The chain couples TRBV6-5 to TRBJ1-3, with D maybe TRBD1 (6 bases). Germline-derived CDR1 and CDR2 are MNHEY and SVGAGI. CDR3 length equals 16 residues. The CDR3 region is CASSREQGTSGNTIYF. CDR3 nucleotides: TGTGCCAGCAGTCGAGAACAGGGCACCTCTGGAAACACTATATATTTT.

On this clonotype: The final CDR3 position lacks the conserved phenylalanine or tryptophan, pointing to a likely read error. The chain couples TRBV10-3 to TRBJ1-1; no definite D call. V gave up 2 bases and J gave up 2 bases, with 6 bases separating them. CDR3 length: 13 residues. From germline, CDR1 is ENHRY and CDR2 SYGVKD. The CDR3 sequence: CAISEGPNTEAFL. In DNA, the CDR3 is TGTGCCATCAGTGAGGGACCAAACACTGAAGCTTTCTTA.

This clonotype was observed at least ten times. This rearrangement joins TRBV29-1 to TRBJ2-7; either TRBD1 or TRBD2 may fit D (5 bases each). The CDR3 covers 13 residues. V gave up 7 bases and J gave up 2 bases, with 15 bases separating them. The V gene's germline CDR1 is SQVTM and CDR2 ANQGSEA. The CDR3 reads CSASRDRAYEQYF. CDR3 nucleotides: TGCAGCGCCAGCCGGGACCGAGCCTACGAGCAGTACTTC.

This clonotype was counted between two and nine times. The CDR3 does not end in the conserved phenylalanine or tryptophan, so this is likely a read error. The CDR3 here is CACSQFFLYEQYS. CDR3 sequence (DNA): TGTGCCTGCAGCCAGTTTTTCCTTTACGAGCAGTACTCC. The gene calls are TRBV4-2 and TRBJ2-7; D remains unclear. The CDR3 totals 13 residues. Per the germline V gene, CDR1 is LGHNA and CDR2 is YNFKEQ.

This clonotype was detected only once. At one end the junction does not follow the germline gene, possibly because of a read error. The chain links TRBV13 to TRBJ2-1, with a possible D match to TRBD2 (7 bases). Germline V gene data show CDR1 as PRHDT and CDR2 as FYEKMQ (reference sequence). This CDR3 comprises 11 residues. Here the CDR3 DNA reads TGTGCCAGCAGCTTAGAAGAGGGGGGGACCTTC. Translation: CASSLEEGGTF.

The V and J genes are TRBV6-1 and TRBJ2-7, with a tentative D call TRBD2 (5 bases). The CDR3 has 15 amino acids. The ends were cut back, 3 bases at V and 6 bases at J, with 18 bases in the middle. The V gene's germline CDR1 is MNHNS and CDR2 SASEGT. This chain's CDR3 is CASSDSGRGVCEQYF. CDR3 nucleotides: TGTGCCAGCAGTGACAGCGGACGTGGGGTCTGCGAGCAGTACTTC.

Notes on this clonotype: A much larger clone differs by one base, so this may be a read error. The V and J genes are TRBV7-9 and TRBJ2-7; D is unresolved. With 10 bases removed from V and 4 bases from J, the gap between germline ends came to 11 bases. Germline CDR1 SEHNR, CDR2 FQNEAQ (reference sequence). The CDR3 extends over 11 amino acids. The CDR3 region is CATGMGYEQYF. CDR3 sequence (DNA): TGTGCCACTGGGATGGGTTACGAGCAGTACTTC.

As for this clonotype: The missing conserved phenylalanine or tryptophan at the end of this CDR3 makes a read error likely. The limits of the CDR3 on the DNA are not certain, so only TCRdb's listed CDR3 is given. CDR3 in amino acids: CSVGEYEQHL. The chain joins TRBV29-1 to TRBJ2-7; the tabulated D call, TRBD2, remains unverified against the DNA. The CDR3 adds up to 10 amino acids, both ends counted. From germline, CDR1 is SQVTM and CDR2 ANQGSEA.

Concerning this clonotype itself: This is likely a read error, given that the CDR3 carries no conserved phenylalanine or tryptophan at its end. The chain combines TRBV6-5 with TRBJ2-7, with 8 bases that match TRBD1. CDR1 is MNHEY, CDR2 SVGAGI, per germline. The length of the CDR3 is 14 residues. The DNA of the CDR3 is TGTGTCAGCAGTTACTCTGGACAGGGAGGCGAGCAGTACTTA. Translated: CVSSYSGQGGEQYL.

The rearrangement links TRBV15 to TRBJ1-1, with 7 bases fitting TRBD1. Trimming cost V 8 bases and J 8 bases; bases outside gene matches: 14. This CDR3 spans 14 amino acids. Germline values: CDR1 LNHNV, CDR2 YYDKDF (reference sequence). CDR3 nucleotide sequence: TGTGCCACCCAAACTACCTGGGACAGCCAGGAAGCTTTCTTT. This sequence encodes CATQTTWDSQEAFF.

In its sample, this clonotype was seen many times. J is TRBJ1-6 and V is TRBV4-1; D is undetermined. The CDR3 spans 15 residues. Germline values: CDR1 MGHRA, CDR2 YSYEKL. Trimming removed 4 bases from V and 0 bases from J, with 7 bases in between. CDR3 in DNA: TGCGCCAGCAGCCCGGTTATCTCCTATAATTCACCCCTCCACTTT. It specifies CASSPVISYNSPLHF.

Details on this clonotype: Sequence at one end of the junction differs from germline and may be a read error. The V gene is TRBV6-5, the J gene TRBJ2-3; perhaps TRBD2 as D (5 bases). This CDR3 has 14 amino acids. Per the germline V gene, CDR1 is MNHEY and CDR2 is SVGAGI. CDR3 sequence: CAISRSASTNTQYF. The CDR3 nucleotides read TGCGCCATCTCCAGGTCGGCTAGCACAAATACGCAGTATTTT.

On this clonotype itself: The CDR3 carries no conserved terminal phenylalanine or tryptophan, so it likely arises from a read error. This chain links TRBV4-2 with TRBJ2-2; no firm D call. Germline assignment: CDR1 LGHNA and CDR2 YNFKEQ. The CDR3 covers 16 residues. This CDR3 reads CDSSQGASANTGELFL. The CDR3 DNA is TGTGACAGCAGCCAAGGAGCCTCCGCGAACACCGGGGAGCTGTTTCTT.

With regard to this clonotype: An end of the junction does not agree with germline; a read error may underlie this. The chain employs TRBV11-2 and TRBJ2-3, with D unclear. The CDR3 contains 14 residues. Germline-derived CDR1 and CDR2 are SGHAT and FQNNGV. This CDR3 is CARSSTHYADTQYF. In DNA form, the CDR3 reads TGTGCCAGAAGCTCGACACACTACGCGGATACGCAGTATTTT.

The V call is TRBV7-3, the J call TRBJ2-3; 8 nucleotides align to TRBD1. Trimming removed 4 bases from V and 2 bases from J; junction bases left unmatched: 5. The CDR3 consists of 15 residues. The V gene's germline CDR1 is SGHTA and CDR2 FQGTGA. CDR3 loop: CASSSTGAPTDTQYF. The CDR3, as DNA: TGTGCCAGCAGCTCGACAGGGGCCCCCACAGATACGCAGTATTTT.

A word on this clonotype: One end of the junction fails to match germline, which may point to a read error. The chain joins TRBV2 to TRBJ2-1, with 9 nucleotides matching TRBD2. Germline values: CDR1 SNHLY, CDR2 FYNNEI. The CDR3 runs 19 residues. CDR3 sequence reads: CASRESRGGQRSSYNEQFF. The CDR3, as DNA: TGTGCCAGCCGTGAGTCGCGGGGGGGCCAGAGAAGCTCTTACAATGAGCAGTTCTTC.

Comments on this clonotype: In this CDR3 the conserved last residue, phenylalanine or tryptophan, is missing, so a read error is likely. The DNA is omitted, as the CDR3 cannot be located on it reliably, and the CDR3 follows TCRdb's listing. CDR3 loop: CASTKGPLYNERFS. The chain combines TRBV6-2 or TRBV6-3 with TRBJ2-1; no check of the table's D call, TRBD2, against the DNA was made. Counting both end residues, the CDR3 totals 14 amino acids. Per germline, CDR1 MNHEY and CDR2 SVGEGT.